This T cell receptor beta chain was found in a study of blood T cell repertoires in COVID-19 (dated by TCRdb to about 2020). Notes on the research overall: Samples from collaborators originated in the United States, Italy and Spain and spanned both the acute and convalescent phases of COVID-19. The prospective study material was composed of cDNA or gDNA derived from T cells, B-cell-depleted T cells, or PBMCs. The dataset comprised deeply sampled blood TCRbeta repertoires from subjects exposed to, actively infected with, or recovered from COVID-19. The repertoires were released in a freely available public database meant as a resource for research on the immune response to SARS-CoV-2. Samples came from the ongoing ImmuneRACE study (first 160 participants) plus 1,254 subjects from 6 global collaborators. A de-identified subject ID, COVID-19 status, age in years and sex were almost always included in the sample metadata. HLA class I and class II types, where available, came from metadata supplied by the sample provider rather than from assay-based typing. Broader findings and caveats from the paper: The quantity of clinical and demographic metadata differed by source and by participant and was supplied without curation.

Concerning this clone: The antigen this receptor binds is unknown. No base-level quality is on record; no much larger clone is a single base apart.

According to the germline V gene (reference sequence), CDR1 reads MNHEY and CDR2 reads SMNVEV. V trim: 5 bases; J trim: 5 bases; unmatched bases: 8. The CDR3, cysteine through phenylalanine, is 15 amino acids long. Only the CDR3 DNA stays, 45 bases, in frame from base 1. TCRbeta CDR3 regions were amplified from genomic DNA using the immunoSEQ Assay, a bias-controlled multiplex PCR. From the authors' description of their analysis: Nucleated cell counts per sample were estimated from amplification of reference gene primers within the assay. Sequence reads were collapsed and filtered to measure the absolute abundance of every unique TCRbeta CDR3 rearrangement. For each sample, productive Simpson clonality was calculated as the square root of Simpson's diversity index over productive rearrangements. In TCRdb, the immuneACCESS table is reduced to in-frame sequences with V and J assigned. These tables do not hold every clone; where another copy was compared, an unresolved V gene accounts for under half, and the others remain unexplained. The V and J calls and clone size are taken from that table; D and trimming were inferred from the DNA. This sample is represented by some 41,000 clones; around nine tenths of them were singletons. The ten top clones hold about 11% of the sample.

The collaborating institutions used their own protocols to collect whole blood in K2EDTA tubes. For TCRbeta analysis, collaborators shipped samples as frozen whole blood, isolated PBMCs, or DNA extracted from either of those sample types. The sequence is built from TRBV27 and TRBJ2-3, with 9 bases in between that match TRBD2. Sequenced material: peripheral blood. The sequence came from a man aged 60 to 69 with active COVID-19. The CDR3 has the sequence CASSPGAGGRDTQYF. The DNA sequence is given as TGTGCCAGCAGTCCGGGCGCGGGAGGGCGAGATACGCAGTATTTT.